This TCR beta chain emerged from a study of T cell changes during pregnancy in multiple sclerosis. The CDR3 has 15 amino acids. CDR1 SGHAT and CDR2 FQDESV come from the germline V gene (reference sequence). The V and J ends lost 1 base and 9 bases, in that order; junction bases with no gene match: 7. TCRdb's copy holds only in-frame clones and misses some; the assay was immunoSEQ multiplex PCR. This table holds more than 40,000 clones, more than 85% found once. V is TRBV11-1 and J is TRBJ2-1; TRBD2 aligns across 9 bases. This specimen consisted of CD8+ T cells from peripheral blood mononuclear cells, obtained after pregnancy. This clonotype originated in a female donor with multiple sclerosis, enrolled in a pregnancy study. The CDR3 region has the DNA TGTGCCAGCAGCTTAGTAGCGGGGGCTCTCGGTGAGCAGTTCTTC. Translating gives CASSLVAGALGEQFF.